This T cell receptor beta chain was observed in a study of T cell changes during pregnancy in multiple sclerosis. Assay used: immunoSEQ multiplex PCR; TCRdb lists only in-frame clones, some missing. This table has 20,000 to 25,000 clones, roughly 84% appearing once. The junction had 7 bases not matched to a gene; V was cut back by 2 bases and J by 3 bases. The CDR3 runs 15 residues. Germline V gene sequence: CDR1 SEHNR, CDR2 FQNEAQ (reference sequence). This rearrangement joins TRBV7-9 to TRBJ2-7, with TRBD1 matching over 7 bases. Material: CD8+ T cells from peripheral blood mononuclear cells, obtained after pregnancy. The TCR originated in a female donor with multiple sclerosis, enrolled in a pregnancy study. The CDR3 sequence: CASSLLGQPSYEQYF. The CDR3 DNA follows: TGTGCCAGCAGCTTACTGGGACAGCCAAGCTACGAGCAGTACTTC.